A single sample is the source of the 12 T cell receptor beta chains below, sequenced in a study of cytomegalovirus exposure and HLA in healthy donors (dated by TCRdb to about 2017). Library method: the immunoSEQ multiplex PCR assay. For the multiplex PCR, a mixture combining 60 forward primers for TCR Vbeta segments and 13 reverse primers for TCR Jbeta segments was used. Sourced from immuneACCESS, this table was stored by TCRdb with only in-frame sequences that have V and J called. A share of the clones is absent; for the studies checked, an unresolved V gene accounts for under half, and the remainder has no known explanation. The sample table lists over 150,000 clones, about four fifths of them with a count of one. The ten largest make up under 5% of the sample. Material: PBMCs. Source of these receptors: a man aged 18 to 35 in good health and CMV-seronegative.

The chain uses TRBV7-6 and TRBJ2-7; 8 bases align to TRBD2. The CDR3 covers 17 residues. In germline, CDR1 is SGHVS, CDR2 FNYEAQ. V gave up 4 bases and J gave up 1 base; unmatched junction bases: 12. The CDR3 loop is CASSWMNTSGPSYEQYF. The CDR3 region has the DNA TGTGCCAGCAGCTGGATGAACACTAGCGGCCCATCCTACGAGCAGTACTTC.

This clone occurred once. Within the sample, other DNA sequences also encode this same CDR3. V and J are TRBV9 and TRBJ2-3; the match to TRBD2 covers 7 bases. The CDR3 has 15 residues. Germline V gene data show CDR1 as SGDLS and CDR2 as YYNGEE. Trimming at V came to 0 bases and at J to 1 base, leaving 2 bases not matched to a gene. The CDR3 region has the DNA TGTGCCAGCAGCGTAGGGGCGGGGGGCACAGATACGCAGTATTTT. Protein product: CASSVGAGGTDTQYF.

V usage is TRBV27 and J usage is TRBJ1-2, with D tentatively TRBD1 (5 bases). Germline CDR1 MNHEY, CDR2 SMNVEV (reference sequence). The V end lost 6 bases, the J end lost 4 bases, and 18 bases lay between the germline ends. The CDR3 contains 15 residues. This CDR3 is CASSRMPPGSYGYTF. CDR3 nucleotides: TGTGCCAGCAGCCGTATGCCCCCAGGGTCCTATGGCTACACCTTC.

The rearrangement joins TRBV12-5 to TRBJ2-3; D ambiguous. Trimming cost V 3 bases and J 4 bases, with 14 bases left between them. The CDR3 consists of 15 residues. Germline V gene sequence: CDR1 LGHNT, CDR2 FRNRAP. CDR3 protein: CASGLDARVADTQYF. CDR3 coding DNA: TGTGCTAGTGGTTTAGATGCTCGGGTAGCAGATACGCAGTATTTT.

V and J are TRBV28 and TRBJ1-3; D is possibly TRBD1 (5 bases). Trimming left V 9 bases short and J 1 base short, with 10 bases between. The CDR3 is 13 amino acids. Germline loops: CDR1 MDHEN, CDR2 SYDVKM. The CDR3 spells CAREGLSGNTIYF. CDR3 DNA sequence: TGTGCCAGGGAGGGACTATCTGGAAACACCATATATTTT.

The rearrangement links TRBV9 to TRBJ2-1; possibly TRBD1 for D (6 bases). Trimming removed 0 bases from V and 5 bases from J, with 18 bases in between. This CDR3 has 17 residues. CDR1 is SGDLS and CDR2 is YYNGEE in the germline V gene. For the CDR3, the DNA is TGTGCCAGCAGCGTAGGGGGTCCATGGGGGCGGGACAATGAGCAGTTCTTC. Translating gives CASSVGGPWGRDNEQFF.

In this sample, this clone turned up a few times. The CDR3 bases are TGCGCCAGTTCATCCTCCGGGAACAGAAAAAACACAGATACGCAGTATTTT. Its protein product is CASSSSGNRKNTDTQYF. The chain is built from TRBV4-1 and TRBJ2-3; D is perhaps TRBD2 (5 bases). This CDR3 spans 17 amino acids. Looked up from germline, CDR1 is MGHRA and CDR2 is YSYEKL. Trimming removed 9 bases at V and 2 bases at J, with 24 bases between.

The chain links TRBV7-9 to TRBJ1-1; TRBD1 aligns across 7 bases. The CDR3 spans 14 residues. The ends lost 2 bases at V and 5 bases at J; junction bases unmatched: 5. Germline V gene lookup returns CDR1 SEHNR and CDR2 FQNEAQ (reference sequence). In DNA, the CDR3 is TGTGCCAGCAGCTTACTGGGGACAGAAACTGAAGCTTTCTTT. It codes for CASSLLGTETEAFF.

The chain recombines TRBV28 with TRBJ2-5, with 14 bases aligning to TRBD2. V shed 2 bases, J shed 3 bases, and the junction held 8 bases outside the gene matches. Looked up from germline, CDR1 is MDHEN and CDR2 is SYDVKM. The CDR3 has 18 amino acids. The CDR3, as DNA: TGTGCCAGCAGTTTACTTGGGACTAGCGGGAGTTGGGAAGAGACCCAGTACTTC. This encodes CASSLLGTSGSWEETQYF.

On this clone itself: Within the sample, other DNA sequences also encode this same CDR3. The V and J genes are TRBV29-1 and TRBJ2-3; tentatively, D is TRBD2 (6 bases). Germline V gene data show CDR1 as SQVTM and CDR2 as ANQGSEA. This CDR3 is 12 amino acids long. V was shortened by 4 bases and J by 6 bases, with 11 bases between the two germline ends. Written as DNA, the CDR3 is TGCAGCGTTGCCGGGGGTACGGATACGCAGTATTTT. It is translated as CSVAGGTDTQYF.

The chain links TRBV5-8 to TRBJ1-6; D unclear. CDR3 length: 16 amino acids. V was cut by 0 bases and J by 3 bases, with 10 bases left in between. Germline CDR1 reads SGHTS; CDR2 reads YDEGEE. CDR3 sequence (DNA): TGTGCCAGCAGCTTGGCAGAAACTAGCTATAATTCACCCCTCCACTTT. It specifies CASSLAETSYNSPLHF.

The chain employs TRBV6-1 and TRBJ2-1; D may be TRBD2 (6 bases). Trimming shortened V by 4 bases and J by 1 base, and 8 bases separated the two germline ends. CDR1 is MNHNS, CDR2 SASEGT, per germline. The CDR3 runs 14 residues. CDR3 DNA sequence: TGTGCCAGCAGTGGTGCGGGATCCTACAATGAGCAGTTCTTC. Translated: CASSGAGSYNEQFF.